One sample yielded the 21 T cell receptor beta chains listed below, sequenced in a study of CD4 T cells in relation to SARS-CoV-2 and coronaviruses. Some clones are missing from TCRdb's copy, which holds only in-frame ones; the method was immunoSEQ multiplex PCR. The data contain over 15,000 clones, about 70% of them singletons. Unexposed donor CD4+ T cells date from about 2011-2018, before the COVID-19 pandemic. CD4+ T cells were isolated from the cells after about 11 days of culture. No cognate antigen is known for these TCRs. The material sequenced was CD4+ T cells from PBMCs, cultured in vitro. All receptors derive from a human donor in good health.

The V gene is TRBV3-1 (or the pseudogene TRBV3-2), the J gene TRBJ2-1; D perhaps matches TRBD2 (6 bases). The CDR3 has 15 amino acids. V lost 4 bases to trimming and J lost 5 bases, with 15 bases between them. Per the germline V gene, CDR1 is LGHDT and CDR2 is YNNKEL (reference sequence). CDR3 sequence reads: CASSPLSGNDNEQFF. The CDR3 nucleotides are TGTGCCAGCAGCCCACTTAGCGGAAACGACAATGAGCAGTTCTTC.

The V gene is TRBV11-2, the J gene TRBJ2-7, with TRBD2 identical over 9 bases. Trimming at V came to 5 bases and at J to 3 bases, leaving 11 bases not matched to a gene. The V gene's germline CDR1 is SGHAT and CDR2 FQNNGV. The CDR3 sequence is 16 residues long. In nucleotides, the CDR3 is TGTGCCAGCAGCAGAATCCAGCGGGAGGCTCACTACGAGCAGTACTTC. Its translation is CASSRIQREAHYEQYF.

Here the CDR3 reads CASSRGLAVTYNEQFF. The CDR3, as DNA: TGTGCCAGCAGTCGCGGACTAGCGGTTACTTACAATGAGCAGTTCTTC. V and J are TRBV2 and TRBJ2-1; 10 nucleotides agree with TRBD2. The CDR3 runs 16 residues. Germline V gene lookup returns CDR1 SNHLY and CDR2 FYNNEI. The V and J ends lost 5 bases and 4 bases, in that order; junction bases with no gene match: 8.

V usage is TRBV7-3 and J usage is TRBJ2-1; the match to TRBD2 covers 8 bases. V lost 1 base, J lost 5 bases, and 10 bases stayed unmatched. The CDR3 has 17 amino acids. Germline assignment: CDR1 SGHTA and CDR2 FQGTGA. CDR3 loop: CASSLNRGLGPNNEQFF. CDR3 DNA sequence: TGTGCCAGCAGCTTAAATCGGGGACTAGGTCCGAACAATGAGCAGTTCTTC.

The chain joins TRBV5-6 to TRBJ2-2; the D gene is possibly TRBD1 (6 bases). CDR1 SGHDT and CDR2 YYEEEE come from the germline V gene. This CDR3 comprises 14 residues. Trimming left V 1 base short and J 9 bases short, with 13 bases between. CDR3 DNA sequence: TGTGCCAGCAGCTTGACAGGGTGGAACCGGGAGCTGTTTTTT. As protein: CASSLTGWNRELFF.

The gene calls are TRBV7-9 and TRBJ2-3, with D perhaps matching TRBD1 (5 bases). The length of the CDR3 is 16 residues. The germline V gene encodes CDR1 SEHNR and CDR2 FQNEAQ (reference sequence). Trimming took off 5 bases at V and 0 bases at J, with 15 bases between the two ends. This chain's CDR3 is CASSIGQAPSTDTQYF. CDR3 coding DNA: TGTGCCAGCAGCATCGGACAAGCCCCTAGCACAGATACGCAGTATTTT.

The chain uses TRBV18 and TRBJ2-7, with 11 positions matching TRBD1. This CDR3 region has 16 residues. Germline lookup yields CDR1 KGHSH and CDR2 LQKENI. The ends lost 3 bases at V and 6 bases at J; junction bases unmatched: 10. The CDR3 DNA is TGTGCCAGCTCACCTCCACTCGGGACAGGGGGGACCGAGCAGTACTTC. As protein: CASSPPLGTGGTEQYF.

The chain couples TRBV27 to TRBJ1-1; 7 bases line up with TRBD1. The germline CDR1 and CDR2 sequences are MNHEY and SMNVEV (reference sequence). J lost 5 bases, V lost 1 base, and 1 base had no gene match. This CDR3 is built from 13 residues. CDR3 in DNA: TGTGCCAGCAGTTTATACAGGGGAACTGAAGCTTTCTTT. This encodes CASSLYRGTEAFF.

The genes are TRBV5-4 and TRBJ2-3; TRBD2 agrees at 7 bases. This CDR3 has 17 residues. V lost 4 bases and J lost 3; bases outside the gene matches: 14. Germline V gene data show CDR1 as SGHNT and CDR2 as YYREEE (reference sequence). The CDR3 here is CASSRDPAGVSTDTQYF. The CDR3 bases are TGTGCCAGCAGCCGGGACCCGGCGGGAGTATCTACAGATACGCAGTATTTT.

This chain joins TRBV2 and TRBJ2-5; a possible D gene is TRBD1 (6 bases). The CDR3 runs to 15 residues. Germline V gene lookup returns CDR1 SNHLY and CDR2 FYNNEI. V was pared by 4 bases and J by 2 bases, with 14 bases between. CDR3 sequence: CASSVSWTAQETQYF. Written as DNA, the CDR3 is TGTGCCAGCAGTGTGTCCTGGACAGCACAAGAGACCCAGTACTTC.

This chain uses TRBV19 with TRBJ1-1, with 7 bases matching TRBD1. Germline CDR1 LNHDA, CDR2 SQIVND (reference sequence). The length of the CDR3 is 14 residues. With V trimmed by 5 bases and J by 5 bases, 8 bases remained unmatched. CDR3 sequence reads: CASSPKGANTEAFF. The DNA for the CDR3 is TGTGCCAGTAGTCCCAAGGGGGCGAATACTGAAGCTTTCTTT.

This rearrangement joins TRBV7-9 to TRBJ1-4; 10 bases line up with TRBD1. CDR1 is SEHNR, CDR2 FQNEAQ, per germline (reference sequence). V was pared by 5 bases and J by 6 bases, with 3 bases of the junction left unmatched. This CDR3 has 14 residues. CDR3 protein: CASSPGQGDEKLFF. DNA for the CDR3: TGTGCCAGCAGCCCCGGACAGGGGGATGAAAAACTGTTTTTT.

The chain has TRBV7-9 and TRBJ1-2; no clear D. CDR1 is SEHNR, CDR2 FQNEAQ, per germline (reference sequence). The CDR3 length is 15 residues. V gave up 1 base and J gave up 6 bases, with 15 bases separating them. The CDR3: CASSLEVADQDGYTF. The CDR3 DNA sequence: TGTGCCAGCAGCTTAGAGGTCGCGGATCAGGATGGCTACACCTTC.

The sample holds a few counts of this clone. V and J are TRBV9 and TRBJ2-1, with D possibly being TRBD2 (5 bases). V gave up 0 bases and J gave up 10 bases, with 17 bases separating them. Germline-derived CDR1 and CDR2 are SGDLS and YYNGEE. This CDR3 spans 15 amino acids. As DNA, the CDR3 is TGTGCCAGCAGCGTAGATCTAGCCCCCCCTCTAGAGCAGTTCTTC. It specifies CASSVDLAPPLEQFF.

The chain combines TRBV5-1 with TRBJ2-5; no definite D call. The length of the CDR3 is 14 residues. Trimming removed 0 bases from V and 5 bases from J, with 11 bases in between. Germline values: CDR1 SGHRS, CDR2 YFSETQ. The CDR3 DNA is TGCGCCAGCAGCTTGGGTCCGGCTCTGGAGACCCAGTACTTC. Its translation is CASSLGPALETQYF.

This clone was detected a few times. The CDR3 DNA sequence: TGTGCCAGTAGTCTACGGACAGGTCGGGATGAAGCTTTCTTT. It encodes CASSLRTGRDEAFF. This rearrangement joins TRBV19 to TRBJ1-1; 7 nucleotides align to TRBD1. This CDR3 spans 14 amino acids. The V gene's germline CDR1 is LNHDA and CDR2 SQIVND (reference sequence). The junction had 10 bases not matched to a gene; V was cut back by 5 bases and J by 7 bases.

This clone was observed a handful of times. This chain joins TRBV15 and TRBJ1-1; 7 bases are a match to TRBD1. The CDR3 consists of 15 residues. V shed 2 bases, J shed 3 bases, and the junction held 6 bases outside the gene matches. Germline V gene lookup returns CDR1 LNHNV and CDR2 YYDKDF (reference sequence). CDR3 bases: TGTGCCACCAGCAGATTCGGGACAGCCTACACTGAAGCTTTCTTT. Protein product: CATSRFGTAYTEAFF.

The DNA for the CDR3 is TGTGCCATACAGACAGGACAGGGAGGGTCAAGCACAGATACGCAGTATTTT. It translates to CAIQTGQGGSSTDTQYF. The J gene is TRBJ2-3, the V gene TRBV10-3; the D gene is possibly TRBD1 (8 bases). Trimming left V 9 bases short and J 0 bases short, with 22 bases between. Germline values: CDR1 ENHRY, CDR2 SYGVKD. This CDR3 is built from 17 residues.

The chain uses TRBV4-1 and TRBJ2-6; tentative D call: TRBD1 (5 bases). Germline V gives CDR1 MGHRA, CDR2 YSYEKL. This CDR3 has 14 residues. Trimming cost V 6 bases and J 4 bases, with 10 bases left between them. The CDR3 coding sequence is TGCGCCAGCAGGGACAATACAGGGGCCAACGTCCTGACTTTC. Protein product: CASRDNTGANVLTF.

In this sample, this clone turned up once. The chain carries TRBV30 and TRBJ2-5, with 14 bases fitting TRBD2. V shed 6 bases, J shed 7 bases, and the junction held 1 base outside the gene matches. The germline gives CDR1 GTSNPN, CDR2 SVGIG (reference sequence). The CDR3 length is 12 residues. CDR3 region: CACGTSGRTQYF. The CDR3 bases are TGTGCCTGTGGGACTAGCGGGAGGACCCAGTACTTC.

The chain recombines TRBV6-6 with TRBJ2-4, with D uncertain. Trimming removed 5 bases at V and 3 bases at J, with 11 bases between. The CDR3 has 14 amino acids. CDR1 is MNHNY and CDR2 is SVGAGI in the germline V gene (reference sequence). For the CDR3, the DNA is TGTGCCAGCAGTCCAGGAGCGAGCAAAAACATTCAGTACTTC. Protein: CASSPGASKNIQYF.